This T cell receptor beta chain was captured by sequencing in a study of blood T cell repertoires in COVID-19. Study overall: In each case, the material was cDNA or gDNA derived from T cells, B-cell-depleted T cells, or PBMCs.

Germline V gives CDR1 LGHDT, CDR2 YNNKEL (reference sequence). The CDR3 has 15 residues. J lost 4 bases, V lost 1 base, and 4 bases had no gene match. Those who participated ranged in age from about 18 to 95 years and resided in approximately 23 US areas. Contact with a PCR-confirmed or clinician-diagnosed COVID-19 case occurred within 2 weeks of entry. Source study methods: Amplification from reference gene primers served as the basis for estimated nucleated cell counts. The protocol was immunoSEQ multiplex PCR, while the TCRdb copy is restricted to in-frame clones and leaves out a portion. That table furnishes V, J and clone size, whereas the DNA furnished D and trimming. This table has approximately 150,000 clones, over 80% appearing once.

Sequenced material: PBMCs or T cells enriched from blood (not recorded which). This chain uses TRBV3-1 (or the pseudogene TRBV3-2) with TRBJ1-1, with TRBD1 matching over 9 bases. This receptor was taken from a man between 65 and 85 years old who had been exposed to COVID-19. The CDR3 DNA is TGTGCCAGCAGCCAAGCCCTGACAGGGGGCACTGAAGCTTTCTTT. This codes for CASSQALTGGTEAFF.